Below are 21 T cell receptor beta chains sequenced from a single sample in a study of cytomegalovirus exposure and HLA in healthy donors. PCR was performed using 60 Vbeta and 13 Jbeta primers. Generated by immunoSEQ multiplex PCR, the TCRdb table keeps only in-frame clones and is missing some. This table holds 55,000 to 80,000 clones, more than 75% found once. Sequencing was done on a sample of PBMCs. These receptors originate from a man between 18 and 35 years old in good health and CMV-seronegative.

J is TRBJ2-7 and V is TRBV10-1, with 7 nucleotides matching TRBD1. CDR1 WNHNN and CDR2 SYGVQD come from the germline V gene (reference sequence). The CDR3 is 13 residues long. The ends lost 7 bases at V and 3 bases at J; junction bases unmatched: 6. The CDR3 here is CASNRDSFYEQYF. Written as DNA, the CDR3 is TGCGCCAGCAATAGGGACAGTTTCTACGAGCAGTACTTC.

This chain connects TRBV4-3 to TRBJ2-7; TRBD1 agrees at 7 bases. V shed 1 base, J shed 1 base, and the junction held 1 base outside the gene matches. This CDR3 is built from 14 residues. Germline V gene lookup returns CDR1 LGHNA and CDR2 YSLEER. The CDR3 loop is CASSQGRGSYEQYF. The CDR3 DNA reads as TGCGCCAGCAGCCAAGGCAGGGGGTCCTACGAGCAGTACTTC.

This clone occurred once. The V and J genes are TRBV7-2 and TRBJ1-2; 9 nucleotides line up with TRBD1. The germline gives CDR1 SGHTA, CDR2 FQGNSA. J was trimmed by 8 bases and V by 5 bases; bases with no gene match: 12. The CDR3 totals 15 residues. The CDR3 nucleotides are TGTGCCAGCAGCGTAGGTGGACAGGGGTTGGGGGGCTACACCTTC. As protein: CASSVGGQGLGGYTF.

There are a few counts of this clone. This sequence joins TRBV5-1 and TRBJ2-3, with a possible D match to TRBD1 (6 bases). Per germline, CDR1 SGHRS and CDR2 YFSETQ. The CDR3 is made up of 17 amino acids. V was clipped by 2 bases and J by 4 bases, with 20 bases between them. CDR3 region: CASSFEISRGVSDTQYF. In nucleotides, the CDR3 is TGCGCCAGCAGCTTCGAGATTAGCAGGGGCGTCTCAGATACGCAGTATTTT. The full variable domain, with the rest looked up from reference TRBV5-1 and TRBJ2-3, is KAGVTQTPRYLIKTRGQQVTLSCSPISGHRSVSWYQQTPGQGLQFLFEYFSETQRNKGNFPGRFSGRQFSNSRSEMNVSTLELGDSALYLCASSFEISRGVSDTQYFGPGTRLTVL.

V usage is TRBV7-8 and J usage is TRBJ2-3; 11 bases agree with TRBD2. Trimming at V came to 4 bases and at J to 4 bases, leaving 4 bases not matched to a gene. CDR1 is SGHVS, CDR2 FQNEAQ, per germline. This CDR3 has 15 amino acids. CDR3 nucleotides: TGTGCCAGCAGCTATGTAGCGGGGGGGCCAGATACGCAGTATTTT. It translates to CASSYVAGGPDTQYF.

This chain connects TRBV5-1 to TRBJ2-5; 8 bases align to TRBD1. From germline, CDR1 is SGHRS and CDR2 YFSETQ. The CDR3 runs 14 residues. Trimming at V came to 4 bases and at J to 4 bases, leaving 6 bases not matched to a gene. The CDR3 region is CASSGTGWAETQYF. DNA of the CDR3: TGCGCCAGCAGCGGGACAGGATGGGCAGAGACCCAGTACTTC.

The V and J genes are TRBV9 and TRBJ2-7; 11 positions match TRBD1. CDR1 is SGDLS and CDR2 is YYNGEE in the germline V gene. The CDR3 sequence is 14 residues long. Trimming at V came to 3 bases and at J to 3 bases, leaving 2 bases not matched to a gene. The CDR3 spells CASSAGTGGYEQYF. The CDR3 coding sequence is TGTGCCAGCAGCGCCGGGACAGGGGGCTACGAGCAGTACTTC.

The chain is built from TRBV28 and TRBJ2-5; 13 bases map to TRBD2. The germline V gene encodes CDR1 MDHEN and CDR2 SYDVKM. V gave up 5 bases and J gave up 4 bases; unmatched junction bases: 10. CDR3 length: 17 residues. CDR3 nucleotides: TGTGCCAGCAGTCGAACTAGCGGGGGGGCCAATCGAGAGACCCAGTACTTC. Translated, it gives CASSRTSGGANRETQYF. Looking up the rest from reference TRBV28 and TRBJ2-5 gives the full variable domain: DVKVTQSSRYLVKRTGEKVFLECVQDMDHENMFWYRQDPGLGLRLIYFSYDVKMKEKGDIPEGYSVSREKKERFSLILESASTNQTSMYLCASSRTSGGANRETQYFGPGTRLLVL.

This clone was detected only a few times. The chain is built from TRBV7-3 and TRBJ1-4, with 8 bases that match TRBD1. J lost 8 bases, V lost 1 base, and 12 bases had no gene match. The germline gives CDR1 SGHTA, CDR2 FQGTGA. The CDR3 sequence is 17 residues long. CDR3 DNA: TGTGCCAGCAGCTTAATTCCCATGACAGGGGATCGCGAAAAACTGTTTTTT. It encodes CASSLIPMTGDREKLFF.

This chain links TRBV6-1 with TRBJ2-5; D may be TRBD2 (6 bases). The ends were cut back, 7 bases at V and 7 bases at J, with 19 bases in the middle. From germline, CDR1 is MNHNS and CDR2 SASEGT. The CDR3 runs 14 residues. The CDR3, as DNA: TGTGCCAGCATGCGGCAGGGAGGTTTCTCGACCCAGTACTTC. Its protein is CASMRQGGFSTQYF.

This chain connects TRBV9 to TRBJ1-5; D unclear. This CDR3 is 18 amino acids long. Germline CDR1 reads SGDLS; CDR2 reads YYNGEE. Deletions cut 3 bases from V and 0 bases from J, with 19 bases between. This CDR3 is CASSGEGGLGNSNQPQHF. In nucleotides, the CDR3 is TGTGCCAGCAGCGGGGAGGGAGGTTTGGGGAATAGCAATCAGCCCCAGCATTTT.

The chain has TRBV9 and TRBJ2-7, with 9 positions matching TRBD2. Per the germline V gene, CDR1 is SGDLS and CDR2 is YYNGEE. The CDR3 totals 15 residues. V was pared by 2 bases and J by 5 bases, with 8 bases of the junction left unmatched. The DNA for the CDR3 is TGTGCCAGCAGCGTCAACACAGCGGGAGGCGACGAGCAGTACTTC. The encoded protein is CASSVNTAGGDEQYF.

The chain carries TRBV9 and TRBJ2-1, with a possible D match to TRBD2 (6 bases). The length of the CDR3 is 16 residues. The ends were cut back, 2 bases at V and 9 bases at J, with 21 bases in the middle. CDR1 is SGDLS and CDR2 is YYNGEE in the germline V gene. The CDR3 DNA reads as TGTGCCAGCAGCGTTTTAAGTACTAGCACTTCCTCTGAGCAGTTCTTC. This encodes CASSVLSTSTSSEQFF.

The rearrangement joins TRBV27 to TRBJ2-1, with 9 bases identical to TRBD2. J gave up 7 bases and V 5 bases, and 12 bases lay outside the gene matches. Germline-derived CDR1 and CDR2 are MNHEY and SMNVEV (reference sequence). The CDR3 has 16 residues. This CDR3 is CASSDEPGLAYNEQFF. Written as DNA, the CDR3 is TGTGCCAGCAGTGATGAACCGGGACTAGCTTATAATGAGCAGTTCTTC.

As DNA, the CDR3 is TGTGCCGCCTCCGGGGGAGGGACAGGGTTGGGCTACACCTTC. Translated: CAASGGGTGLGYTF. The chain couples TRBV10-3 to TRBJ1-2; 9 bases agree with TRBD1. With 11 bases clipped from V and 8 bases from J, the junction kept 15 bases outside the gene matches. The germline gives CDR1 ENHRY, CDR2 SYGVKD. CDR3 length: 14 residues.

This chain connects TRBV7-6 to TRBJ1-6, with 8 bases identical to TRBD1. The germline V gene encodes CDR1 SGHVS and CDR2 FNYEAQ. V lost 5 bases and J lost 0; bases outside the gene matches: 6. The CDR3 runs 17 residues. The CDR3 nucleotides are TGTGCCAGCAGCCCCGACAGGGGAAGCTCCTATAATTCACCCCTCCACTTT. Translated: CASSPDRGSSYNSPLHF.

This rearrangement joins TRBV6-5 to TRBJ1-3; D call uncertain. This CDR3 has 15 residues. CDR1 is MNHEY, CDR2 SVGAGI, per germline. Trimming pared 4 bases from V and 3 bases from J, leaving 13 bases between. The CDR3 DNA reads TGTGCCAGCAGTTTCGCGGGCGCAATTGGAAACACCATATATTTT. This translates into CASSFAGAIGNTIYF.

The V call is TRBV10-3, the J call TRBJ2-7; tentatively, D is TRBD1 (5 bases). CDR1 and CDR2 from the germline V gene are ENHRY and SYGVKD. The CDR3 spans 15 residues. V lost 4 bases and J lost 1, with 14 bases in between. CDR3 sequence (DNA): TGTGCCATCAGTGCAACAGGCTCTATATCCTACGAGCAGTACTTC. Residues: CAISATGSISYEQYF.

The rearrangement links TRBV7-6 to TRBJ2-1; the D gene is possibly TRBD1 (5 bases). CDR3 length: 12 amino acids. CDR1 and CDR2 (germline): SGHVS, FNYEAQ. Trimming took off 5 bases at V and 9 bases at J, with 11 bases between the two ends. This chain's CDR3 is CASSLPGFEQFF. The CDR3 DNA sequence: TGTGCCAGCAGCCTCCCAGGGTTTGAGCAGTTCTTC.

The chain joins TRBV28 to TRBJ2-7; 11 nucleotides match TRBD2. CDR3 length: 15 residues. The trim removed 5 bases at V and 5 bases at J, leaving 8 bases unmatched. CDR1 and CDR2 from the germline V gene are MDHEN and SYDVKM. Here the CDR3 reads CASSILAGVGNEQYF. DNA for the CDR3: TGTGCCAGCAGTATACTAGCGGGAGTCGGAAACGAGCAGTACTTC. The full variable domain, completed using reference TRBV28 and TRBJ2-7, is DVKVTQSSRYLVKRTGEKVFLECVQDMDHENMFWYRQDPGLGLRLIYFSYDVKMKEKGDIPEGYSVSREKKERFSLILESASTNQTSMYLCASSILAGVGNEQYFGPGTRLTVT.

The chain has TRBV7-9 and TRBJ2-3; D may be TRBD1 (6 bases). CDR3 length: 14 amino acids. The germline CDR1 and CDR2 sequences are SEHNR and FQNEAQ (reference sequence). V dropped 4 bases and J dropped 2 bases, with 10 bases sitting between them. The CDR3 region has the DNA TGTGCCAGCAGCTCGGACAGAATCACAGATACGCAGTATTTT. It is translated as CASSSDRITDTQYF.